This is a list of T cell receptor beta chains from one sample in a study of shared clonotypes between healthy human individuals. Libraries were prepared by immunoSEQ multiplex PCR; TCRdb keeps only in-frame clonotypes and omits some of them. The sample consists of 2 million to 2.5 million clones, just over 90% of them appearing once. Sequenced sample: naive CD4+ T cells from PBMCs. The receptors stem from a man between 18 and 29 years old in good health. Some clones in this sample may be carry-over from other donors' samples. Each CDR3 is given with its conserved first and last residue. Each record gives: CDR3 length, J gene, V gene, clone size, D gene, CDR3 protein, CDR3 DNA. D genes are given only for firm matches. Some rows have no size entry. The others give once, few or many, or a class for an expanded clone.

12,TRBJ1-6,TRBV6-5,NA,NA,CASSIGDSPLHF,TGTGCCAGCAGTATAGGGGATTCACCCCTCCACTTT
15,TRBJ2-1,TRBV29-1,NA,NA,CSVRRGAVAYNEQFF,TGCAGCGTCAGGAGGGGGGCAGTGGCCTACAATGAGCAGTTCTTC
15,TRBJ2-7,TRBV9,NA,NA,CASSEGDTDSYEQYF,TGTGCCAGCAGCGAGGGCGACACCGACTCCTACGAGCAGTACTTC
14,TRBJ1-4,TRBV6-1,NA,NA,CASSSGGAGGKLFF,TGTGCCAGCAGTTCCGGGGGGGCGGGTGGAAAACTGTTTTTT
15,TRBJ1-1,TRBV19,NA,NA,CASSMFPRAGAEAFF,TGTGCCAGTAGTATGTTTCCCAGGGCCGGCGCTGAAGCTTTCTTT
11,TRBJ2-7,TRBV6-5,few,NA,CASTQGHEQYF,TGTGCCAGCACTCAAGGACACGAGCAGTACTTC
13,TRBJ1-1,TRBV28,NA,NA,CASGPGSNTEAFF,TGTGCCAGCGGACCAGGGTCGAACACTGAAGCTTTCTTT
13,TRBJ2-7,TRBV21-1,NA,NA,CASSKAIGGSLYF,TGTGCCAGCAGCAAAGCAATCGGCGGGAGTCTGTACTTC
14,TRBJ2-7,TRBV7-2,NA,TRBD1,CASSYRGVSYEQYF,TGTGCCAGCAGCTACAGGGGGGTCTCCTACGAGCAGTACTTC
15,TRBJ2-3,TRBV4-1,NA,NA,CASSPSSPPRATQYF,TGCGCCAGCAGTCCCTCTAGCCCGCCTAGAGCTACGCAGTATTTT
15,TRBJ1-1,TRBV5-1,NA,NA,CASSLAVRANTEAFF,TGCGCCAGCAGCTTGGCCGTCAGGGCTAACACTGAAGCTTTCTTT
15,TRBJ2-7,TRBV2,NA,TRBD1,CASSRDRGDSYEQYF,TGTGCCAGCAGTCGGGACAGGGGGGACTCCTACGAGCAGTACTTC
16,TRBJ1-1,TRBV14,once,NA,CASSQDLGGMVTEAFF,TGTGCCAGCAGCCAAGATCTTGGGGGGATGGTTACTGAAGCTTTCTTT
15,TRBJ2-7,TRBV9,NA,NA,CASSTHGQNPLEQYF,TGTGCCAGCAGCACCCATGGACAGAACCCTCTCGAGCAGTACTTC
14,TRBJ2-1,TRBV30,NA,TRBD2,CAWIPAGGPNEQFF,TGTGCCTGGATACCGGCGGGAGGGCCGAATGAGCAGTTCTTC
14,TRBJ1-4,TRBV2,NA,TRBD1,CASSGRTGAEKLFF,TGTGCCAGCAGTGGTCGGACAGGGGCTGAAAAACTGTTTTTT
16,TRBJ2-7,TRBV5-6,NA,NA,CASSNPRAGTPYEQYF,TGTGCCAGCAGCAACCCACGCGCCGGGACACCCTACGAGCAGTACTTC
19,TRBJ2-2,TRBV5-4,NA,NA,CASSLGPGLRGRDTGELFF,TGTGCCAGCAGCTTGGGACCGGGCCTCAGGGGAAGGGACACCGGGGAGCTGTTTTTT
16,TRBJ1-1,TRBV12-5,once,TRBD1,CASASGQDWPGTEAFF,TGTGCTAGTGCCTCGGGACAGGATTGGCCCGGAACTGAAGCTTTCTTT
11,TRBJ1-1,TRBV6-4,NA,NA,CALSRVTEAFF,TGTGCCCTATCAAGGGTGACTGAAGCTTTCTTT
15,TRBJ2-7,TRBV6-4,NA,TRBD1,CASTSGGLASYEQYF,TGTGCCAGCACCTCAGGGGGCCTGGCCTCCTACGAGCAGTACTTC
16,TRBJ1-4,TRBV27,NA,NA,CASSLSRNRDDEKLFF,TGTGCCAGCAGTTTATCGAGGAACAGGGATGATGAAAAACTGTTTTTT
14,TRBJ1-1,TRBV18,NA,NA,CASSPRTENTEAFF,TGTGCCAGCTCACCCCGTACAGAGAACACTGAAGCTTTCTTT
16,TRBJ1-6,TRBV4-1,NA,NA,CASSQNPQGTHSPLHF,TGCGCCAGCAGCCAAAACCCCCAGGGGACGCATTCACCCCTCCACTTT
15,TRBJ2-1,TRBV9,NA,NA,CASSVGDMSRPKQFF,TGTGCCAGCAGCGTAGGGGACATGTCTCGGCCCAAGCAGTTCTTC
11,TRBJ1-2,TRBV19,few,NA,CASSRDTGYTF,TGTGCCAGTAGTAGGGACACTGGCTACACCTTC
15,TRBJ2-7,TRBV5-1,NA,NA,CASRDSVVSSYEQYF,TGCGCCAGCAGGGATTCTGTTGTCAGCTCCTACGAGCAGTACTTC
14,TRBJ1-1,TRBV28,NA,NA,CASRRGSINTEAFF,TGTGCCAGCAGGAGGGGCAGCATTAACACTGAAGCTTTCTTT
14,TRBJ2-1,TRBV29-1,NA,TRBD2,CSARTAGAYNEQFF,TGCAGCGCTAGGACGGCGGGAGCCTACAATGAGCAGTTCTTC
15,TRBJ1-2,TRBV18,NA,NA,CASLGGGPANYGYTF,TGTGCCAGCTTAGGTGGTGGGCCAGCGAACTATGGCTACACCTTC
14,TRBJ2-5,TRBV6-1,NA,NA,CASSEGAEQETQYF,TGTGCCAGCAGTGAAGGTGCGGAGCAAGAGACCCAGTACTTC
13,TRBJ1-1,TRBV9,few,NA,CASSVETNTEAFF,TGTGCCAGCAGCGTAGAGACGAACACTGAAGCTTTCTTT
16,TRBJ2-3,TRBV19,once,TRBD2,CASSLGLAASTDTQYF,TGTGCCAGTAGCCTTGGACTAGCGGCAAGCACAGATACGCAGTATTTT
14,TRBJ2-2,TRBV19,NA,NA,CASSIQPATGELFF,TGTGCCAGTAGTATACAGCCGGCCACCGGGGAGCTGTTTTTT
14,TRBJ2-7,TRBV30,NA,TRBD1,CAWSGQGFFHEQYF,TGTGCCTGGAGTGGACAGGGATTTTTCCACGAGCAGTACTTC
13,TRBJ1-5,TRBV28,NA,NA,CASSFRQSQPQHF,TGTGCCAGCAGTTTTCGACAGTCGCAGCCCCAGCATTTT
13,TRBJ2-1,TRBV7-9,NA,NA,CASSLTPDLEQFF,TGTGCCAGCAGCTTAACCCCCGATTTGGAGCAGTTCTTC
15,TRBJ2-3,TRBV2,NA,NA,CASSVVSGSTDTQYF,TGTGCCAGCAGTGTCGTTAGCGGAAGCACAGATACGCAGTATTTT
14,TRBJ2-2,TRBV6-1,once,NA,CASSGYHGGGELFF,TGTGCCAGCAGTGGGTATCACGGGGGCGGGGAGCTGTTTTTT
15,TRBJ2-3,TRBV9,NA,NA,CARAVAGPRTDTQYF,TGTGCCAGGGCTGTGGCAGGGCCCAGGACAGATACGCAGTATTTT
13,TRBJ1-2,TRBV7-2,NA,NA,CASSLQRNYGYTF,TGTGCCAGCAGCTTACAGAGAAACTATGGCTACACCTTC
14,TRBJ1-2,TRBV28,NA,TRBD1,CASRGTGLNYGYTF,TGTGCCAGCAGGGGGACAGGGCTTAACTATGGCTACACCTTC
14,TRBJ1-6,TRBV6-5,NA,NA,CASSPGTGNSPLHF,TGTGCCAGCAGCCCCGGGACGGGTAATTCACCCCTCCACTTT
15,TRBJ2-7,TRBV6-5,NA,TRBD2,CASSLTSGSSYEQYF,TGTGCCAGCAGCTTGACTAGCGGGAGCTCCTACGAGCAGTACTTC
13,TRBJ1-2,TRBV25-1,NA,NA,CASSETGSYGYTF,TGTGCCAGCAGTGAGACGGGCAGCTATGGCTACACCTTC
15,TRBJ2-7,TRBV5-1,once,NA,CASSSTGLGSYEQYF,TGCGCCAGCAGCTCAACGGGACTTGGATCCTACGAGCAGTACTTC
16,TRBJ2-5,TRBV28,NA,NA,CASSLWGAGGDKTQYF,TGTGCCAGCAGTCTATGGGGGGCAGGGGGTGATAAGACCCAGTACTTC
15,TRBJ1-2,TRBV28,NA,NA,CASSPWTSANYGYTF,TGTGCCAGCAGTCCCTGGACATCAGCTAACTATGGCTACACCTTC
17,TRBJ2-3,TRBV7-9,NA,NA,CASSITFNRVSTDTQYF,TGTGCCAGCAGCATAACCTTTAATCGGGTTAGCACAGATACGCAGTATTTT
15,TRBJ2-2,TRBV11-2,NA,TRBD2,CASSRLAGLVGELFF,TGTGCCAGCAGTCGACTAGCGGGATTGGTCGGGGAGCTGTTTTTT